A single sample is the source of the 30 T cell receptor beta chains below, sequenced in a study of OX40 agonist ivuxolimab in advanced cancers. Data came from immunoSEQ multiplex PCR; TCRdb stores just in-frame clones and leaves some out. The data show around 23,000 clones, with 75% to 80% seen just once and roughly a sixth held by the top ten. The sequencing used CD4+ or CD8+ T cells sorted from blood, collected in a trial of the OX40 agonist ivuxolimab. These receptors came from an adult with an advanced solid tumor such as melanoma, head and neck, liver or kidney cancer.

This clone was found once. As DNA, the CDR3 is TGTGCCTGGAGTGTACGAGGGGCCGGGGAGCTGTTTTTT. Translation gives CAWSVRGAGELFF. The chain joins TRBV30 to TRBJ2-2; D tentatively fits TRBD1 or TRBD2 (5 bases each). Germline V gene sequence: CDR1 GTSNPN, CDR2 SVGIG (reference sequence). The V end was cut by 0 bases, the J end by 6 bases, with 8 bases between. This CDR3 comprises 13 residues. Filled out from reference TRBV30 and TRBJ2-2, the complete variable domain reads SQTIHQWPATLVQPVGSPLSLECTVEGTSNPNLYWYRQAAGRGLQLLFYSVGIGQISSEVPQNLSASRPQDRQFILSSKKLLLSDSGFYLCAWSVRGAGELFFGEGSRLTVL.

This clone is judged medium-sized. This chain links TRBV4-1 with TRBJ2-7, with D hard to call. V was pared by 0 bases and J by 6 bases, with 6 bases between. This CDR3 has 12 residues. CDR1 and CDR2 (germline): MGHRA, YSYEKL. CDR3 coding DNA: TGCGCCAGCAGCCAAGAGGAGAGCGAGCAGTACTTC. It codes for CASSQEESEQYF.

The rearrangement links TRBV6-5 to TRBJ2-7; D gene unclear. CDR1 is MNHEY, CDR2 SVGAGI, per germline. Trimming pared 9 bases from V and 6 bases from J, leaving 18 bases between. The CDR3 sequence is 13 residues long. CDR3 nucleotide sequence: TGTGCCAGTAATCTGGCCGGCTTCGGCGAGCAGTACTTC. Translated, it gives CASNLAGFGEQYF.

This rearrangement joins TRBV4-2 to TRBJ2-2, with D uncertain. Germline-derived CDR1 and CDR2 are LGHNA and YNFKEQ. V gave up 0 bases and J gave up 4 bases, with 18 bases separating them. The CDR3 has 18 amino acids. Here the CDR3 reads CASSQDDPRQMSTGELFF. The CDR3 DNA sequence: TGTGCCAGCAGCCAAGATGATCCCCGGCAGATGTCCACCGGGGAGCTGTTTTTT.

Only one count was recorded for this clone. The chain recombines TRBV19 with TRBJ1-6; D is unclear. The CDR3 sequence is 12 residues long. CDR1 is LNHDA, CDR2 SQIVND, per germline (reference sequence). V gave up 3 bases and J gave up 10 bases, with 7 bases separating them. CDR3 loop: CASSIVGSPLHF. CDR3 nucleotides: TGTGCCAGTAGTATCGTGGGATCACCCCTCCACTTT.

This CDR3 reads CASSVAADKDQNIQYF. CDR3 DNA: TGTGCCAGCAGCGTAGCGGCGGACAAGGACCAAAACATTCAGTACTTC. The rearrangement links TRBV9 to TRBJ2-4; tentatively, D is TRBD1 (5 bases). Per the germline V gene, CDR1 is SGDLS and CDR2 is YYNGEE. The CDR3 loop spans 16 amino acids. V was shortened by 0 bases and J by 5 bases, with 15 bases between the two germline ends.

The rearrangement joins TRBV5-1 to TRBJ2-7, with D possibly being TRBD1 (6 bases). Trimming stripped 4 bases from V and 11 bases from J, with 22 bases between. CDR1 is SGHRS, CDR2 YFSETQ, per germline. The CDR3 runs to 14 residues. The CDR3 DNA reads as TGCGCCAGCAGCCTTTTAACAGGGAAAGAAAACAAGTACTTC. Protein sequence: CASSLLTGKENKYF.

This clone is a singleton in its sample. The V call is TRBV2, the J call TRBJ2-5; TRBD2 might be the D (6 bases). Trimming pared 6 bases from V and 7 bases from J, leaving 21 bases between. In germline, CDR1 is SNHLY, CDR2 FYNNEI. This CDR3 is built from 15 residues. The DNA for the CDR3 is TGTGCCAGCAGCCTTATGGGGGGACTGGGGGTGACCCAGTACTTC. Translated, it gives CASSLMGGLGVTQYF.

This clone is large by share. V gene TRBV2 combines with J gene TRBJ2-7; D ambiguous. Between the trimmed V and J ends, which lost 8 bases and 3 bases, there was a span of 8 bases. This CDR3 contains 11 residues. The germline V gene has CDR1 SNHLY and CDR2 FYNNEI. This chain's CDR3 is CASRSSYEQYF. CDR3 DNA: TGTGCCAGCCGGTCGAGCTACGAGCAGTACTTC. Supplemented by reference TRBV2 and TRBJ2-7, the full variable domain reads EPEVTQTPSHQVTQMGQEVILRCVPISNHLYFYWYRQILGQKVEFLVSFYNNEISEKSEIFDDQFSVERPDGSNFTLKIRSTKLEDSAMYFCASRSSYEQYFGPGTRLTVT.

This chain joins TRBV27 and TRBJ1-2, with D perhaps TRBD1 (6 bases). V shed 1 base and J shed 5 bases, with 23 bases lying between them. Looked up from germline, CDR1 is MNHEY and CDR2 is SMNVEV (reference sequence). CDR3 size: 18 residues. As DNA, the CDR3 is TGTGCCAGCAGTTTATTGGCAAAAAGACCAGAGGGGGAATATGGCTACACCTTC. It specifies CASSLLAKRPEGEYGYTF.

This clone has a handful of counts. The chain carries TRBV27 and TRBJ1-5; D remains ambiguous. Germline V gene sequence: CDR1 MNHEY, CDR2 SMNVEV (reference sequence). The V and J ends lost 6 bases and 2 bases respectively, with 14 bases between them. The CDR3 extends over 15 amino acids. CDR3 residues: CASRPDGPGNQPQHF. The DNA of the CDR3 is TGTGCCAGCAGGCCTGATGGGCCGGGCAATCAGCCCCAGCATTTT.

Only one count was recorded for this clone. This chain connects TRBV5-1 to TRBJ2-5; weak D call: TRBD1 (6 bases). The J call is doubtful: the DNA matches TRBJ2-7 better. The CDR3 runs to 13 residues. Germline V gene data show CDR1 as SGHRS and CDR2 as YFSETQ. Here the CDR3 reads CASNWDTTYEQYF. The CDR3 region has the DNA TGCGCCAGCAACTGGGACACAACCTACGAGCAGTACTTC.

This clone was seen more than once but under ten times. The rearrangement links TRBV2 to TRBJ1-5; 12 nucleotides match TRBD1. CDR1 is SNHLY and CDR2 is FYNNEI in the germline V gene. The CDR3 has 14 residues. Trimming at V came to 7 bases and at J to 7 bases, leaving 5 bases not matched to a gene. The CDR3 loop is CASKGDRGHQPQHF. In DNA, the CDR3 is TGTGCCAGCAAGGGGGACAGGGGGCACCAGCCCCAGCATTTT.

This rearrangement joins TRBV6-5 to TRBJ2-5; D remains unclear. TRBJ2-7 explains the end of the DNA better; the J call may be wrong. CDR1 is MNHEY, CDR2 SVGAGI, per germline. The CDR3 totals 15 residues. The CDR3 reads CASSYSRQPPYEQYF. As DNA, the CDR3 is TGTGCCAGCAGTTACTCACGGCAGCCCCCCTACGAGCAGTACTTC.

The V and J genes are TRBV29-1 and TRBJ2-1, with TRBD2 matching 8 bases. This CDR3 is 14 amino acids long. The V segment lost 4 bases and the J segment 3 bases; nucleotides outside the gene matches: 5. Germline CDR1 and CDR2: SQVTM and ANQGSEA. Here the CDR3 reads CSVAPSGFYNEQFF. The CDR3 DNA is TGCAGCGTTGCCCCTAGCGGGTTCTACAATGAGCAGTTCTTC.

This clone was recorded a few times. The chain recombines TRBV30 with TRBJ2-1; no firm D call. The CDR3 totals 12 residues. V lost 3 bases, J lost 1 base, and 4 bases lay in between. Germline loops: CDR1 GTSNPN, CDR2 SVGIG (reference sequence). The CDR3 DNA reads as TGTGCCTGGAGGTTGTCCTACAATGAGCAGTTCTTC. Amino acid sequence: CAWRLSYNEQFF.

The V and J genes are TRBV21-1 and TRBJ2-2; TRBD2 is the table's D call, not checked against the DNA. TRBV21-1 is listed as a pseudogene. CDR3 size: 19 residues. The CDR3 DNA sequence: TGTGCCAGCAGCAAAGTCTATGCGGGGGGACTAGCCCCCGTGGGGGAGCTGTTTTTT. It translates to CASSKVYAGGLAPVGELFF.

The table lists this clone with a few counts. This chain joins TRBV7-3 and TRBJ1-6; the D is unclear. Germline V gives CDR1 SGHTA, CDR2 FQGTGA. The CDR3 is made up of 13 amino acids. V shed 3 bases and J shed 4 bases, with 4 bases lying between them. The CDR3 nucleotides are TGTGCCAGCAGCTTGGAATATAATTCACCCCTCCACTTT. Protein sequence: CASSLEYNSPLHF. Using reference TRBV7-3 and TRBJ1-6 for the parts outside the CDR3, the full variable domain is GAGVSQTPSNKVTEKGKYVELRCDPISGHTALYWYRQSLGQGPEFLIYFQGTGAADDSGLPNDRFFAVRPEGSVSTLKIQRTERGDSAVYLCASSLEYNSPLHFGNGTRLTVT.

This chain connects TRBV7-9 to TRBJ2-4, with D possibly being TRBD2 (6 bases). Trimming left V 3 bases short and J 1 base short, with 7 bases between. The germline gives CDR1 SEHNR, CDR2 FQNEAQ (reference sequence). The CDR3 extends over 14 amino acids. In nucleotides, the CDR3 is TGTGCCAGCAGCTTTGGGGGGGCCAAAAACATTCAGTACTTC. Protein product: CASSFGGAKNIQYF.

In this sample, this clone turned up a few times. J is TRBJ2-7 and V is TRBV7-6; D is perhaps TRBD2 (6 bases). The CDR3 length is 15 residues. The ends were cut back, 5 bases at V and 3 bases at J, with 17 bases in the middle. The germline gives CDR1 SGHVS, CDR2 FNYEAQ. The CDR3 coding sequence is TGTGCCAGCAGCCACGGGCGGGGCGGAGGCTACGAGCAGTACTTC. It translates to CASSHGRGGGYEQYF.

This clone was picked up a small number of times. DNA of the CDR3: TGTGCCAGCAGCTTTATGGACACAAGCTCCTCCTCTGGAAACACCATATATTTT. Its translation is CASSFMDTSSSSGNTIYF. This chain links TRBV11-2 with TRBJ1-3, with a possible D match to TRBD1 (5 bases). The V gene lost 3 bases and the J gene lost 0 bases, with 18 bases spanning the gap. CDR3 length equals 18 residues. Germline V lookup: CDR1 SGHAT, CDR2 FQNNGV.

The chain carries TRBV7-2 and TRBJ2-7, with unresolved D. This CDR3 comprises 12 residues. Germline CDR1 is SGHTA and CDR2 is FQGNSA. The V gene lost 6 bases and the J gene lost 0 bases, with 6 bases spanning the gap. The CDR3 protein is CASRELSYEQYF. The CDR3 bases are TGTGCCAGCAGGGAACTCTCCTACGAGCAGTACTTC.

The chain employs TRBV2 and TRBJ1-1; D is possibly TRBD1 (6 bases). V was trimmed by 6 bases and J by 1 base, leaving 15 bases between them. CDR3 size: 15 residues. Germline CDR1 SNHLY, CDR2 FYNNEI. DNA of the CDR3: TGTGCCAGCAGCCCGATCCTCAGGGGGAACACTGAAGCTTTCTTT. Amino acids: CASSPILRGNTEAFF. Together with reference TRBV2 and TRBJ1-1, the CDR3 gives the full variable domain: EPEVTQTPSHQVTQMGQEVILRCVPISNHLYFYWYRQILGQKVEFLVSFYNNEISEKSEIFDDQFSVERPDGSNFTLKIRSTKLEDSAMYFCASSPILRGNTEAFFGQGTRLTVV.

This chain links TRBV5-1 with TRBJ1-1; D is ambiguous. This CDR3 comprises 12 residues. V was pared by 5 bases and J by 1 base, with 6 bases between. Germline V gene data show CDR1 as SGHRS and CDR2 as YFSETQ. CDR3 coding DNA: TGCGCCAGCAGGCAGTCGAACACTGAAGCTTTCTTT. This translates into CASRQSNTEAFF.

J is TRBJ1-4 and V is TRBV5-6; D is ambiguous. Trimming cost V 0 bases and J 8 bases, with 8 bases left between them. The CDR3 has 13 residues. Germline CDR1 and CDR2: SGHDT and YYEEEE. Written as DNA, the CDR3 is TGTGCCAGCAGCTTGGCCCAGCGGGAAAAACTGTTTTTT. Translation: CASSLAQREKLFF.

The rearrangement joins TRBV6-5 to TRBJ2-1; 10 nucleotides align to TRBD2. The CDR3 is 15 residues long. From germline, CDR1 is MNHEY and CDR2 SVGAGI. Trimming took 4 bases from V and 7 from J; bases not matched to a gene: 7. CDR3 residues: CASSSGLAVRNEQFF. The DNA for the CDR3 is TGTGCCAGCAGTTCCGGACTAGCGGTAAGAAATGAGCAGTTCTTC.

This clone was seen once. The V gene is TRBV27, the J gene TRBJ1-1, with D possibly TRBD1 on 5 matching bases. The V end lost 6 bases, the J end lost 5 bases, and 22 bases lay between the germline ends. Germline V gene data show CDR1 as MNHEY and CDR2 as SMNVEV (reference sequence). There are 16 residues in the CDR3. Written as DNA, the CDR3 is TGTGCCAGCAGAAATGTGACGGGCAGGGCCCGGACTGAAGCTTTCTTT. This gives the protein CASRNVTGRARTEAFF.

V and J are TRBV7-3 and TRBJ1-1; TRBD1 is a possible D gene (6 bases). V was trimmed by 5 bases and J by 1 base, leaving 11 bases between them. Germline CDR1 reads SGHTA; CDR2 reads FQGTGA. The CDR3 is 14 amino acids. The CDR3 here is CASSRTATNTEAFF. CDR3 DNA: TGTGCCAGCAGCCGGACAGCGACGAACACTGAAGCTTTCTTT.

V usage is TRBV5-1 and J usage is TRBJ2-2; 12 bases match TRBD1. CDR3 length equals 17 residues. Germline assignment: CDR1 SGHRS and CDR2 YFSETQ. With 3 bases clipped from V and 4 bases from J, the junction kept 7 bases outside the gene matches. CDR3 in DNA: TGCGCCAGCAGCTCCGGGACAGGGGGCGCGGGCACCGGGGAGCTGTTTTTT. Protein sequence: CASSSGTGGAGTGELFF.

The V call is TRBV19, the J call TRBJ2-3, with 8 bases aligning to TRBD2. The germline V gene has CDR1 LNHDA and CDR2 SQIVND (reference sequence). Losses at the gene ends were 5 bases for V and 2 bases for J; bases not matched to a gene: 9. There are 16 residues in the CDR3. The CDR3 region is CASSLLAVITTDTQYF. The CDR3 DNA reads TGTGCCAGTAGTCTACTAGCGGTGATTACCACAGATACGCAGTATTTT.